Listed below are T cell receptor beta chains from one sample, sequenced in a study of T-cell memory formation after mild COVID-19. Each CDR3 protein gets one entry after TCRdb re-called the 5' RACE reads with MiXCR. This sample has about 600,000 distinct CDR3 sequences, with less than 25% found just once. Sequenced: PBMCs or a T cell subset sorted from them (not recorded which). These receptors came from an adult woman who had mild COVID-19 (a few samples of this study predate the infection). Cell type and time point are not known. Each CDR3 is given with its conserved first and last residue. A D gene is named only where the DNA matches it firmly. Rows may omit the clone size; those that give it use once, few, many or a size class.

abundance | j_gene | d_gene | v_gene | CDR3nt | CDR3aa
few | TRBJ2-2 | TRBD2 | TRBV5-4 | TGTGCCAGCAGCTCCATTTCGGGACTAGCGGGATTATCCGGGGAGCTGTTTTTT | CASSSISGLAGLSGELFF
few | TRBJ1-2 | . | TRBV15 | TGTGCCACCAGCAGAGAAAGCTGGGCCGGCCTTTCGGACTATGGCTACACCTTC | CATSRESWAGLSDYGYTF
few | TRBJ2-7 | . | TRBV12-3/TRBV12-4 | TGTGCCAGCAGCCGCCAAGGGAGTGTTCGGTACGAGCAGTACTTC | CASSRQGSVRYEQYF
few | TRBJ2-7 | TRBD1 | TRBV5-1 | TGCGCCAGCAGCTTCCGACAGGGCCCCTACGAGCAGTACTTC | CASSFRQGPYEQYF
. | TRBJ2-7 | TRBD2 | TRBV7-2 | TGTGCCAGCAGCTCCGGCCGACTAGCGGGATCTTCCTACGAGCAGTACTTC | CASSSGRLAGSSYEQYF
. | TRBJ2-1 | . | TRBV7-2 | TGTGCCAGCAGTCTTACCTCTGAGCAGTTCTTC | CASSLTSEQFF
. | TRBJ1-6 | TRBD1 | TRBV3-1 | TGTGCCAGCAGCCCCACAGGGGGACTAAATTCACCCCTCCACTTT | CASSPTGGLNSPLHF
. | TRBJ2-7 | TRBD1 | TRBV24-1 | TGTGCCACCAGTGATGCGCGAGGGACAGGGGCCTACGAGCAGTACTTC | CATSDARGTGAYEQYF
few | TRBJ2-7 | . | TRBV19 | TGTGCCACCGGCGGCGGCCTTGAGCAGTACTTC | CATGGGLEQYF
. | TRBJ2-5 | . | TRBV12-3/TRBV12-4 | TGTGCCAGCAGTCCGGTGGGGCGGGAGACCCAGTACTTC | CASSPVGRETQYF
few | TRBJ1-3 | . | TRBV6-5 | TGTGCCAGCAGCAGGGACACTGGAAACACCATATATTTT | CASSRDTGNTIYF
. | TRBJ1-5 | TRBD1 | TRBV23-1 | TGCGCCAGCAGTCAATCAGTTCCAGGGGGCTCCGCTGTGAGCAATCAGCCCCAGCATTTT | CASSQSVPGGSAVSNQPQHF
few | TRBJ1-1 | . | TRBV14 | TGTGCCAGCAGCCAGGAGATGAACACTGAAGCTTTCTTT | CASSQEMNTEAFF
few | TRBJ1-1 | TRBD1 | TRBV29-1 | TGCAGCGTTGCCCCGGGACAGGGGGCCAATACGGCTTTCTTT | CSVAPGQGANTAFF
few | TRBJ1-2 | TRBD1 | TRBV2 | TGTGCCAGCAGGAGGGGGACAGGGGCTAACTATGGCTACACCTTC | CASRRGTGANYGYTF
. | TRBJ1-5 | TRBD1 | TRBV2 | TGTGCCAGCCGGGACAGACATAGCAATCAGCCCCAGCATTTT | CASRDRHSNQPQHF
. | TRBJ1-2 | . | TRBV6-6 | TGTGCCAGCAGTCCTAGAGGAGGGGCGCCCGCCTCTTTCTATGGCTACACCTTC | CASSPRGGAPASFYGYTF
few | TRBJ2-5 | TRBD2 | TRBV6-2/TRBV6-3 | TGTGCCAGCAGTTCCACCGGGACTAGCGGGCCGGGGGCCCAGTACTTC | CASSSTGTSGPGAQYF
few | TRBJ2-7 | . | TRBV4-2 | TGTGCCAGCAGCCAAGATCTTGGGGCGGGCTACTCCTACGAGCAGTACTTC | CASSQDLGAGYSYEQYF
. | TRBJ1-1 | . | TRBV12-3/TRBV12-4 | TGTGCCAGCAGTCTAAAGGAGACGACTGAAGCTTTCTTT | CASSLKETTEAFF
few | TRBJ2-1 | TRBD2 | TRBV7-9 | TGTGCCAGCAGCTTAGTTCCTAGCGGGAGCAGTGAGCAGTTCTTC | CASSLVPSGSSEQFF
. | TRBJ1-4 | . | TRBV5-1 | TGCGCCAGCAGCTTGGGACGGATAGCAGCAACTAATGAAAAACTGTTTTTT | CASSLGRIAATNEKLFF
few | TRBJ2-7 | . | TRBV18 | TGTGCCAGCTCACCAGAGCAGTTGTTGGAGCAGTACTTC | CASSPEQLLEQYF
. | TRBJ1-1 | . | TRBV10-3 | TGTGCCATCAGTCCTGACAGAAGAGCTGAAGCTTTCTTT | CAISPDRRAEAFF
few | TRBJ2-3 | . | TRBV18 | TGTGCCAGCTCACGAGAGGTAGATACGCAGTATTTT | CASSREVDTQYF
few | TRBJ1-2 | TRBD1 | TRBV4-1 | TGCGCCAGCAGCCAAACCTGGTCGCCAGGGGGATATGGCTACACCTTC | CASSQTWSPGGYGYTF
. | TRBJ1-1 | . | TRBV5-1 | TGCGCCAGCAGCTTGGTGGAAATTCGCGCTGAAGCTTTCTTT | CASSLVEIRAEAFF
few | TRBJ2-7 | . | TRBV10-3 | TGTGCCATCAGTGTGGCTAGTTCAAGCTCCTACGAGCAGTACTTC | CAISVASSSSYEQYF
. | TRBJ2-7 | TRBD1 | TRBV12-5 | TGTGCTAGTGGTTTGGTACCTAAGGGGACAGTTCTAGAGTATTCCTACGAGCAGTACTTC | CASGLVPKGTVLEYSYEQYF
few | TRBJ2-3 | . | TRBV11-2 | TGTGCCAGCAGCCGGCTACCGTATACAGATACGCAGTATTTT | CASSRLPYTDTQYF
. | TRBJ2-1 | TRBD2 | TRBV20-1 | TGCAGTGCTAGCCGAGGGGGACTAGCGGGGTCCTACAATGAGCAGTTCTTC | CSASRGGLAGSYNEQFF
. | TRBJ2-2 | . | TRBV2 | TGTGCCAGCGGTCCGAACACCGGGGAGCTGTTTTTT | CASGPNTGELFF
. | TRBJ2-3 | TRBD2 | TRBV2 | TGTGCCAGCAAGGGCGGGGGGGAAGATACGCAGTATTTT | CASKGGGEDTQYF
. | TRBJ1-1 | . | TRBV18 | TGTGCCAGCTCACCCAGCCGGGACCCAAACACTGAAGCTTTCTTT | CASSPSRDPNTEAFF
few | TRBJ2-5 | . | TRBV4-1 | TGCGCCAGCAGCCAAGATACGGGGGTGGGGGAGACCCAGTACTTC | CASSQDTGVGETQYF
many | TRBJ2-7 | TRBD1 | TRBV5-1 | TGCGCCAGCAGCTCCGGGACAGGCAACTACGAGCAGTACTTC | CASSSGTGNYEQYF
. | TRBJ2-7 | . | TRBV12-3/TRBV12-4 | TGTGCCAGCAGTGTGATTGGGTTCACAAGCTCCTACGAGCAGTACTTC | CASSVIGFTSSYEQYF
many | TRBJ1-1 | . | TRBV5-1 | TGCGCCAGCAGCTTGGGCAGGGGGAACACTGAAGCTTTCTTT | CASSLGRGNTEAFF
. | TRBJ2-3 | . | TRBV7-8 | TGTGCCAGCAGCTTAGTAGGACATCTCACAGATACGCAGTATTTT | CASSLVGHLTDTQYF
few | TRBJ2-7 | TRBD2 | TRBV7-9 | TGTGCCAGCAGCGCGCCTAGCGGGGTGAATTACGAGCAGTACTTC | CASSAPSGVNYEQYF
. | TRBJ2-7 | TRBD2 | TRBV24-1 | TGTGCCACCAGTGATTTGATACTAGCGGGGAACGAGCAGTACTTC | CATSDLILAGNEQYF
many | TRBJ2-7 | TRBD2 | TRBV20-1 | TGCAGTGCTCAGGGACTAGCGGGGACCACTTCCTACGAGCAGTACTTC | CSAQGLAGTTSYEQYF
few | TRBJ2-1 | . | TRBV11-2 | TGTGCCAGCAGCTTAGGACTCCGTCTCGGGGTTGAGCAGTTCTTC | CASSLGLRLGVEQFF
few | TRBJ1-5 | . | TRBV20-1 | TGCAGTGCTAGAGAGCGGCAGGCGGGAAATCAGCCCCAGCATTTT | CSARERQAGNQPQHF
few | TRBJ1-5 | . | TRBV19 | TGTGCCAGTAGTTCCCGGTTGCGCCAGCCCCAGCATTTT | CASSSRLRQPQHF
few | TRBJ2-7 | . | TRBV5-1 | TGCGCCAGCAGCTTGGGTGGAGGGGAGACCTACGAGCAGTACTTC | CASSLGGGETYEQYF
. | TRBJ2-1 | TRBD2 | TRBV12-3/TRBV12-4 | TGTGCCAGCAGTTTACAGCGGGTTGGGGGGGGTGAGCAGTTCTTC | CASSLQRVGGGEQFF
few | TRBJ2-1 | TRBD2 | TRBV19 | TGTGCCAGTAGCCACTTACTAGCGGGGGGGCCCGATGAGCAGTTCTTC | CASSHLLAGGPDEQFF
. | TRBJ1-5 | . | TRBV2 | TGTGCCAGCAGCTGGGACCGAGGGGATCAGCCCCAGCATTTT | CASSWDRGDQPQHF
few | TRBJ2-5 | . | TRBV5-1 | TGCGCCAGCAGCTTGTCTGCGGGGCTAGAGACCCAGTACTTC | CASSLSAGLETQYF